This T cell receptor beta chain was recovered during a study of OX40 agonist ivuxolimab in advanced cancers. Whole-study context: Administration of intravenous ivuxolimab to patients occurred every 2 weeks at 0.01 to 10 mg/kg. Points from the study as a whole: Partial responders at 0.1-3.0 mg/kg showed near-lowest clonal expansion.

About this clone: Its specificity is not known.

Profiled with immunoSEQ multiplex PCR; TCRdb holds only in-frame clones, not every one. The sample contains tens of thousands of clones, approximately 81% of which appear only once. The V and J ends lost 4 bases and 6 bases, in that order; junction bases with no gene match: 6. Germline CDR1 reads SGHRS; CDR2 reads YFSETQ. This CDR3 comprises 14 residues. This chain connects TRBV5-1 to TRBJ1-4, with 7 bases identical to TRBD1. The specimen was CD4+ or CD8+ T cells sorted from blood, collected in a trial of the OX40 agonist ivuxolimab. The receptor's source is an adult with an advanced solid tumor such as melanoma, head and neck, liver or kidney cancer. The CDR3 here is CASSRRGQDEKLFF. The CDR3 coding sequence is TGCGCCAGCAGCAGACGCGGACAGGATGAAAAACTGTTTTTT.